This T cell receptor (beta chain) was recorded in a study of blood T cell repertoires in COVID-19. Authors' methods: The authors estimated nucleated cell counts from reference gene primer amplification. The assay was immunoSEQ multiplex PCR, and TCRdb's table has in-frame clones only and misses some. V and J calls and clone size are as listed in that table; D and trimming were resolved from the DNA. This table holds a few hundred thousand clones, roughly 90% found once. Germline CDR1 and CDR2: SEHNR and FQNEAQ (reference sequence). This CDR3 is 12 amino acids long. This clone occurred a few times. Participants' reported clinical history set cohort assignment. Recovery among Cohort 3 donors was established by two negative PCRs, clearance, or symptom resolution.

This clonotype was obtained from a woman under 40 who had recovered from COVID-19. The sequencing input was PBMCs or T cells enriched from blood (not recorded which). The chain employs TRBV7-9 and TRBJ1-4, with 8 bases that match TRBD1. The CDR3 sequence is CFSGGGDEKLFF. DNA of the CDR3: TGTTTCTCAGGGGGCGGGGATGAAAAACTGTTTTTT.